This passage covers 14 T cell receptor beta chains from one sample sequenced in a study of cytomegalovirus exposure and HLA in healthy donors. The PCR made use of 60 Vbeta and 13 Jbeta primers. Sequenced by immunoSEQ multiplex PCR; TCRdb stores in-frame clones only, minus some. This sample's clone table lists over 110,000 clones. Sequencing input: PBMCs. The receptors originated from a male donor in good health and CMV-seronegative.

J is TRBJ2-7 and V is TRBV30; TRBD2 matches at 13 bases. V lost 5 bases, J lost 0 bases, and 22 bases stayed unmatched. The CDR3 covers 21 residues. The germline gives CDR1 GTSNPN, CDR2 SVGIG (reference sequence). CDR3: CAWEPLPKGLAGASSSYEQYF. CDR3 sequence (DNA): TGTGCCTGGGAGCCCCTCCCTAAAGGACTAGCGGGGGCCTCGAGCTCCTACGAGCAGTACTTC.

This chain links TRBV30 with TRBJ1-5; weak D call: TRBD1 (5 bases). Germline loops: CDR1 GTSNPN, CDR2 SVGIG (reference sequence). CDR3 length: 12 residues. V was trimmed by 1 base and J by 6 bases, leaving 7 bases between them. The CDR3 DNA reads TGTGCCTGGAGTGAAGGGGCTCAGCCCCAGCATTTT. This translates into CAWSEGAQPQHF. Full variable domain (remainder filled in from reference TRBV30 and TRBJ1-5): SQTIHQWPATLVQPVGSPLSLECTVEGTSNPNLYWYRQAAGRGLQLLFYSVGIGQISSEVPQNLSASRPQDRQFILSSKKLLLSDSGFYLCAWSEGAQPQHFGDGTRLSIL.

CDR3 coding DNA: TGTGCCAGCCGGACAGGAGCACTCGGACAAGCTTTCTTT. It encodes CASRTGALGQAFF. The V call is TRBV15, the J call TRBJ1-1, with 7 bases identical to TRBD1. V was pared by 10 bases and J by 9 bases, with 14 bases of the junction left unmatched. Germline values: CDR1 LNHNV, CDR2 YYDKDF (reference sequence). The CDR3 totals 13 residues.

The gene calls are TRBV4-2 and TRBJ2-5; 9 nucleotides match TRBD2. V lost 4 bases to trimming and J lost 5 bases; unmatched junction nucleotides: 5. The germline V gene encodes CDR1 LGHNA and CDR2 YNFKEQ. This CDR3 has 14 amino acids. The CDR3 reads CASSRTSGGETQYF. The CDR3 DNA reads TGTGCCAGCAGCCGCACAAGCGGGGGGGAGACCCAGTACTTC.

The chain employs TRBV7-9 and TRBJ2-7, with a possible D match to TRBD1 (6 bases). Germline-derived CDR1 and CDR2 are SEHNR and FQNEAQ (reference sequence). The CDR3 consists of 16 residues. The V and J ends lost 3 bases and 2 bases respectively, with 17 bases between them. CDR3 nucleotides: TGTGCCAGCAGCTTGGGTCAGGGGCTACTCACCTACGAGCAGTACTTC. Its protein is CASSLGQGLLTYEQYF.

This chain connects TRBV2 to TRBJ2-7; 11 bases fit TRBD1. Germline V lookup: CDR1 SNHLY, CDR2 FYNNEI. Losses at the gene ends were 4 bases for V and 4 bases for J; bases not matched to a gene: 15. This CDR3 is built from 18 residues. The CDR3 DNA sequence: TGTGCCAGCAGTGCAACGCGAACCCGGACAGGGGGCGAGTACGAGCAGTACTTC. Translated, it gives CASSATRTRTGGEYEQYF. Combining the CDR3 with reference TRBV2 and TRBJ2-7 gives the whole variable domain EPEVTQTPSHQVTQMGQEVILRCVPISNHLYFYWYRQILGQKVEFLVSFYNNEISEKSEIFDDQFSVERPDGSNFTLKIRSTKLEDSAMYFCASSATRTRTGGEYEQYFGPGTRLTVT.

The CDR3 reads CASEDLGRAADTQYF. CDR3 sequence (DNA): TGCGCCAGCGAGGACCTGGGGAGGGCCGCAGATACGCAGTATTTT. The chain joins TRBV5-1 to TRBJ2-3, with 7 nucleotides matching TRBD2. Germline lookup yields CDR1 SGHRS and CDR2 YFSETQ. The length of the CDR3 is 15 residues. J gave up 4 bases and V 7 bases, and 12 bases lay outside the gene matches.

The CDR3 coding sequence is TGTGCCAGCAGTTTGACAGGGGCCCTCACAGATACGCAGTATTTT. Protein product: CASSLTGALTDTQYF. The V gene is TRBV27, the J gene TRBJ2-3; 8 nucleotides match TRBD1. Germline V CDR1 and CDR2: MNHEY, SMNVEV (reference sequence). V gave up 3 bases and J gave up 2 bases; unmatched junction bases: 4. The CDR3 extends over 15 amino acids.

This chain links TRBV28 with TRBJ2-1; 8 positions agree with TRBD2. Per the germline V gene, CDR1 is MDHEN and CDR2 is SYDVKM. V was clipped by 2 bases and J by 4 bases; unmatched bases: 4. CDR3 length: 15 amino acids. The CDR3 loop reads CASSLVTSGYNEQFF. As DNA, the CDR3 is TGTGCCAGCAGTTTAGTTACTAGCGGTTACAATGAGCAGTTCTTC.

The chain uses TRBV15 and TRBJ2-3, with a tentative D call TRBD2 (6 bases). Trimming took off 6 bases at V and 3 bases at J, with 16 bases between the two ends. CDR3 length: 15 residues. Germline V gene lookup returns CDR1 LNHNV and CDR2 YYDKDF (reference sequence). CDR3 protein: CATREEWSGTDTQYF. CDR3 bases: TGTGCCACCAGAGAGGAGTGGAGCGGGACAGATACGCAGTATTTT. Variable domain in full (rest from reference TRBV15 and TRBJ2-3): DAMVIQNPRYQVTQFGKPVTLSCSQTLNHNVMYWYQQKSSQAPKLLFHYYDKDFNNEADTPDNFQSRRPNTSFCFLDIRSPGLGDTAMYLCATREEWSGTDTQYFGPGTRLTVL.

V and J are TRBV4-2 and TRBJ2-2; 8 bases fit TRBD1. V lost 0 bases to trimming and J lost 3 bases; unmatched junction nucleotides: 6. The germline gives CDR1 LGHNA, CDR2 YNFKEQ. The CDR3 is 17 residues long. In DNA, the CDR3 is TGTGCCAGCAGCCAAGAATCAGGGGGCGCGGACACCGGGGAGCTGTTTTTT. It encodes CASSQESGGADTGELFF.

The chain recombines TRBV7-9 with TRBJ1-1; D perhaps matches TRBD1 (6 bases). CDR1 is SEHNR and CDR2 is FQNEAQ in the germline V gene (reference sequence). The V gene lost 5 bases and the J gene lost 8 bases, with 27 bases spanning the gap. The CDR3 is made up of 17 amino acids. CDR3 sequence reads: CASSVGPPPGTRVEAFF. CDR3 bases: TGTGCCAGCAGCGTGGGCCCGCCCCCTGGGACACGGGTCGAAGCTTTCTTT.

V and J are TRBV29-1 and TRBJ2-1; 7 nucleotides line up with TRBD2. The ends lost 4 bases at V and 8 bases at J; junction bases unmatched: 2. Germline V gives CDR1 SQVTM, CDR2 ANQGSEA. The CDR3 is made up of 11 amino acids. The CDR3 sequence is CSVVGRDEQFF. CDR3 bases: TGCAGCGTTGTTGGGAGGGATGAGCAGTTCTTC.

CDR3 nucleotides: TGTGCCAGTAGTCTCAGGGTAGACACTGAAGCTTTCTTT. Protein: CASSLRVDTEAFF. The V call is TRBV19, the J call TRBJ1-1; possibly TRBD1 for D (5 bases). This CDR3 region has 13 residues. Germline loops: CDR1 LNHDA, CDR2 SQIVND (reference sequence). V was cut by 5 bases and J by 3 bases, with 10 bases left in between.